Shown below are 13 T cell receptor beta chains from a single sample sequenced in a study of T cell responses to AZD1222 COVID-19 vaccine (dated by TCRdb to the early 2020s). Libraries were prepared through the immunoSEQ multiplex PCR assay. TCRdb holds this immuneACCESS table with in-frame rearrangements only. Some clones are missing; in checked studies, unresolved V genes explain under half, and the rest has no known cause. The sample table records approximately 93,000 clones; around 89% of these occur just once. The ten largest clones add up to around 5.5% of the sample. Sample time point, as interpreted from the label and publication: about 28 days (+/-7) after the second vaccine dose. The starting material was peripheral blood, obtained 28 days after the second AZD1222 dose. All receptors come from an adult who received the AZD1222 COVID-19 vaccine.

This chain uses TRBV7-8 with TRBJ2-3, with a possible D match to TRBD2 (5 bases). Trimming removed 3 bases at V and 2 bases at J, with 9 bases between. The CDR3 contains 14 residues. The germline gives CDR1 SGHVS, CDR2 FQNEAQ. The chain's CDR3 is CASSFGLNTDTQYF. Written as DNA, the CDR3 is TGTGCCAGCAGCTTCGGACTTAACACAGATACGCAGTATTTT.

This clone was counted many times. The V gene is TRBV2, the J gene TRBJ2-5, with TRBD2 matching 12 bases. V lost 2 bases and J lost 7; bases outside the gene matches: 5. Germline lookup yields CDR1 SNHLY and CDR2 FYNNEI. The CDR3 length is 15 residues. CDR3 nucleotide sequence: TGTGCCAGCAGTGAACTAGCGGGGGGGCCAGGGACCCAGTACTTC. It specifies CASSELAGGPGTQYF.

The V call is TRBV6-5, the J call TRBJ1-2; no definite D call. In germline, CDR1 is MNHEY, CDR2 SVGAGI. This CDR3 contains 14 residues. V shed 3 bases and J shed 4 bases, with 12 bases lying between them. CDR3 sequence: CASSYNPEVYGYTF. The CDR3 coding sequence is TGTGCCAGCAGTTATAACCCAGAGGTCTATGGCTACACCTTC.

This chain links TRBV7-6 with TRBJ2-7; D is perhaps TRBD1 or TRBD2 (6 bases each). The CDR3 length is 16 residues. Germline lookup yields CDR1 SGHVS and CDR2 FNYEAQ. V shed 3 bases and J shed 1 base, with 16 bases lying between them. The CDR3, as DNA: TGTGCCAGCAGCTTTCTCGGGGGCCCTACGTCCTACGAGCAGTACTTC. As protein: CASSFLGGPTSYEQYF.

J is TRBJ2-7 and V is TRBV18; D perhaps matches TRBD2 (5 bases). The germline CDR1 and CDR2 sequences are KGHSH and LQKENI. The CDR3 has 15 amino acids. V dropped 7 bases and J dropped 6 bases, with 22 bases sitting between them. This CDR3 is CASFTRSGGLFEQYF. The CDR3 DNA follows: TGTGCCAGCTTCACCAGATCAGGAGGTTTGTTCGAGCAGTACTTC. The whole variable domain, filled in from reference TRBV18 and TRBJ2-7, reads NAGVMQNPRHLVRRRGQEARLRCSPMKGHSHVYWYRQLPEEGLKFMVYLQKENIIDESGMPKERFSAEFPKEGPSILRIQQVVRGDSAAYFCASFTRSGGLFEQYFGPGTRLTVT.

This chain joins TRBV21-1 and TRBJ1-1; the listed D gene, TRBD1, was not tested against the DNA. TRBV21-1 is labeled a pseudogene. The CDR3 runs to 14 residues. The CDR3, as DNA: TGTGCCAGCAGCAAAGAGGTCAGGGTTGGTGAAGCTTTCTTT. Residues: CASSKEVRVGEAFF.

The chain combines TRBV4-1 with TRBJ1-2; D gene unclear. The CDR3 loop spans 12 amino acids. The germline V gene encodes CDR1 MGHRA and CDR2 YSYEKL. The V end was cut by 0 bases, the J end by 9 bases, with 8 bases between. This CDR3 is CASSQEHLSYTF. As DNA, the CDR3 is TGCGCCAGCAGCCAAGAACATTTAAGCTACACCTTC.

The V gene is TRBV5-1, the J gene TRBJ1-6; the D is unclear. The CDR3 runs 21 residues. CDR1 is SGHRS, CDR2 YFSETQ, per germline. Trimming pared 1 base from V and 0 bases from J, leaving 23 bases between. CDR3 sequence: CASSLSRVGTPGSSYNSPLHF. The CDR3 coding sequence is TGCGCCAGCAGCTTGTCGCGGGTGGGAACGCCGGGTAGCTCCTATAATTCACCCCTCCACTTT.

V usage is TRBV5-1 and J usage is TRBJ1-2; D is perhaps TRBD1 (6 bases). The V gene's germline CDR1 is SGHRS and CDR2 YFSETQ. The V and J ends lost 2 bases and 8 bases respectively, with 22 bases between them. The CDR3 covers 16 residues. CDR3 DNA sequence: TGCGCCAGCAGCTTAAACAATAACTTCCAGGGGCAGGGCTACACCTTC. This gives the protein CASSLNNNFQGQGYTF.

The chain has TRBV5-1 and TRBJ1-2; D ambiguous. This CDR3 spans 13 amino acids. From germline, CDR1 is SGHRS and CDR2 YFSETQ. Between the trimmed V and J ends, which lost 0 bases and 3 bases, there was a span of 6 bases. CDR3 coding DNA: TGCGCCAGCAGCTTGGCCAGGCACTATGGCTACACCTTC. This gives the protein CASSLARHYGYTF.

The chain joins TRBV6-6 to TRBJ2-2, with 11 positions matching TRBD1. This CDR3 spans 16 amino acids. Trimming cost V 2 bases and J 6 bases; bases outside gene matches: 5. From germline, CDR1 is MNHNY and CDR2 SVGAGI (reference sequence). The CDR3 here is CASSYRGQGDAGELFF. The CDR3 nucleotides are TGTGCCAGCAGTTACAGGGGACAGGGGGACGCCGGGGAGCTGTTTTTT.

In nucleotides, the CDR3 is TGTGCCACCAGTGATTCCCTCGTTGGGAATCAGCCCCAGCATTTT. This sequence encodes CATSDSLVGNQPQHF. The rearrangement uses TRBV24-1 and TRBJ1-5; D unclear. This CDR3 region has 15 residues. V was shortened by 2 bases and J by 4 bases, with 11 bases between the two germline ends. CDR1 and CDR2 from the germline V gene are KGHDR and SFDVKD.

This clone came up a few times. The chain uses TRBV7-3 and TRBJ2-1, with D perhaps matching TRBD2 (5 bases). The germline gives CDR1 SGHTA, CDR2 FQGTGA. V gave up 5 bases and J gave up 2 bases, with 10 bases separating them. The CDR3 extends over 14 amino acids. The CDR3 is CASSAGVPYNEQFF. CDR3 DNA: TGTGCCAGCAGCGCCGGGGTCCCCTACAATGAGCAGTTCTTC.